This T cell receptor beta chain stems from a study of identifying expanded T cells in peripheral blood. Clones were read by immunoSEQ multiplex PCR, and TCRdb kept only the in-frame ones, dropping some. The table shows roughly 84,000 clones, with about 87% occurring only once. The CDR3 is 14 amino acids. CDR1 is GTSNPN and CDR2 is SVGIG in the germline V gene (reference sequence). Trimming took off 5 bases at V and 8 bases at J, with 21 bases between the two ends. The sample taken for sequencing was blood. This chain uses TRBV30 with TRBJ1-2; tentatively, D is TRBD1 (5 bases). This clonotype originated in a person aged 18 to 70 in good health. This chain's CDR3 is CAWAPDSGTVGYTF. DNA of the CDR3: TGTGCCTGGGCCCCCGACTCCGGGACCGTCGGCTACACCTTC. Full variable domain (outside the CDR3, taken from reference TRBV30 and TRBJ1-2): SQTIHQWPATLVQPVGSPLSLECTVEGTSNPNLYWYRQAAGRGLQLLFYSVGIGQISSEVPQNLSASRPQDRQFILSSKKLLLSDSGFYLCAWAPDSGTVGYTFGSGTRLTVV.